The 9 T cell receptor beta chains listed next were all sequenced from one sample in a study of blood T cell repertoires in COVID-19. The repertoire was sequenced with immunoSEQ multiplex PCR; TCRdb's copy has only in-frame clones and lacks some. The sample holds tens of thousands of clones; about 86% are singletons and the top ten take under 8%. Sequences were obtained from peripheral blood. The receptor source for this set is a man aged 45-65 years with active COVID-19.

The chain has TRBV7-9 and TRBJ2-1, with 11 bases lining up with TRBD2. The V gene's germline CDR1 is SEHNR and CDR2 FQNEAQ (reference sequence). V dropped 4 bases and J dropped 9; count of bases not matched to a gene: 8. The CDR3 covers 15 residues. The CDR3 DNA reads TGTGCCAGCAGCTCCCCCGGGACTAGCGGTAGTGAGCAGTTCTTC. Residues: CASSSPGTSGSEQFF.

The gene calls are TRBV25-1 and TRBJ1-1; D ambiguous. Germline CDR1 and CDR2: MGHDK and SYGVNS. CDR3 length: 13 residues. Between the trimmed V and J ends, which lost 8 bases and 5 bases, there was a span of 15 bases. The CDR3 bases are TGTGCCAGCTCCCAAGACACATGGACTGAAGCTTTCTTT. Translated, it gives CASSQDTWTEAFF.

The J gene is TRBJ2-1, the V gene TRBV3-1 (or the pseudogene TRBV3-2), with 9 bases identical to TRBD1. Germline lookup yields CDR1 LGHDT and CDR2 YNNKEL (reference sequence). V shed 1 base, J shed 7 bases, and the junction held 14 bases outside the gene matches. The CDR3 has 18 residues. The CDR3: CASSQARRGQGRLNEQFF. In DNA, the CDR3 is TGTGCCAGCAGCCAAGCTCGTCGGGGACAGGGTCGCTTGAATGAGCAGTTCTTC.

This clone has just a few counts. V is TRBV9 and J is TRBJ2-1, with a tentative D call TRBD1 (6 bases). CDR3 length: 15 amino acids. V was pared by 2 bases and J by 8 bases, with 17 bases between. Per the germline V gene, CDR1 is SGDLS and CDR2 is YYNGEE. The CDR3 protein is CASSVGTIGSHEQFF. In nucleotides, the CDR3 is TGTGCCAGCAGCGTGGGGACAATCGGGTCGCATGAGCAGTTCTTC.

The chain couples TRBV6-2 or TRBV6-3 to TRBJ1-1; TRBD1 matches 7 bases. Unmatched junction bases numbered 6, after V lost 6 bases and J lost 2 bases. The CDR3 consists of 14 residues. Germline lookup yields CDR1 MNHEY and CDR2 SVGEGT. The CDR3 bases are TGTGCCAGCAGCCTAAGACAGGGAAACACTGAAGCTTTCTTT. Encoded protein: CASSLRQGNTEAFF.

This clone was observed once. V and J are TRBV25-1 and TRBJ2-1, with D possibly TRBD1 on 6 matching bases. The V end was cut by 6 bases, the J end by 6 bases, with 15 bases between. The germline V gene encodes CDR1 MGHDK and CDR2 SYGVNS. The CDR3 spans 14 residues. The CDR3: CASRRTEAPNEQFF. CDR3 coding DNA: TGTGCCAGCAGGAGGACAGAGGCCCCCAATGAGCAGTTCTTC.

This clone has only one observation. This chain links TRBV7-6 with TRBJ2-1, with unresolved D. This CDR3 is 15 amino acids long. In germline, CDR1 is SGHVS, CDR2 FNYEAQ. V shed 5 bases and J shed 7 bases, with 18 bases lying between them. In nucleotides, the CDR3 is TGTGCCAGCAGCCCCCAGGAAAGCCGTACAAATGAGCAGTTCTTC. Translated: CASSPQESRTNEQFF.

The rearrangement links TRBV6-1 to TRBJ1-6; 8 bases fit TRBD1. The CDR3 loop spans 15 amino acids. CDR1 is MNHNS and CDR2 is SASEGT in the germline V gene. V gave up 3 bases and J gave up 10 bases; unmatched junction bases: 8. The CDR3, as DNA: TGTGCCAGCAGTGAGGTAGGACAGGGAACCTCACCCCTCCACTTT. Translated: CASSEVGQGTSPLHF.

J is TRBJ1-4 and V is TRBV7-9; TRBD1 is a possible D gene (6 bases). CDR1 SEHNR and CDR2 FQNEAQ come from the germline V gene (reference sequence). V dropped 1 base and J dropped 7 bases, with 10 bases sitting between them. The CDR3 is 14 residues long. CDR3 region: CASSLGTVGEKLFF. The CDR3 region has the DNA TGTGCCAGCAGCTTAGGGACAGTGGGTGAAAAACTGTTTTTT.